Included here is one T cell receptor beta chain sequence, with context. The sample comes from a study of blood T cells in healthy people across ages. V trimming: 1 base; J trimming: 2 bases; junction bases outside the gene matches: 7. CDR3 length equals 16 residues. The V gene's germline CDR1 is SGDLS and CDR2 YYNGEE. Alongside a J-beta primer mix, a sample-barcoded 5' primer served in a second PCR lasting about 7 to 11 cycles. TCRdb processed the 5' RACE reads anew with MiXCR; each CDR3 protein has one entry. The table records around 820,000 distinct CDR3 sequences, approximately 25% of them present only once. This sample was also put to use in a study of T cells of mothers and their children. Per that study: The analysis detected no persistent microchimeric T cell clones.

The sequenced sample was blood. This clonotype was sampled from a boy younger than 18 in good health. The gene calls are TRBV9 and TRBJ2-5; TRBD2 matches at 8 bases. CDR3 loop: CASSVPTSGGQETQYF. DNA for the CDR3: TGTGCCAGCAGCGTACCAACTAGCGGCGGTCAAGAGACCCAGTACTTC.